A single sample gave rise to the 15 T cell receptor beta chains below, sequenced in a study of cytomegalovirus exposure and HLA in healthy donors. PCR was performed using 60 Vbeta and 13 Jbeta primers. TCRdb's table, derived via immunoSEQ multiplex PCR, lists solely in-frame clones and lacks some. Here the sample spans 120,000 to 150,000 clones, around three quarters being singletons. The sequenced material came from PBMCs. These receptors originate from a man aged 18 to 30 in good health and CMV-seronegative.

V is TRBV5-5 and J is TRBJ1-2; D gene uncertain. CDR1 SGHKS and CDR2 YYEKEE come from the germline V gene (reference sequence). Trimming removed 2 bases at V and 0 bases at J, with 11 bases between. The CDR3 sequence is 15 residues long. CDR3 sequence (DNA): TGTGCCAGCAGCTTCGGTCACAGTACTAACTATGGCTACACCTTC. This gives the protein CASSFGHSTNYGYTF.

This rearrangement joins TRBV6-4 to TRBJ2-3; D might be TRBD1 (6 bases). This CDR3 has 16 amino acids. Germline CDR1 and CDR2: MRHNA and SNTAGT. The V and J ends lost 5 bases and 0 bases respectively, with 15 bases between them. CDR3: CASSQQGQPSTDTQYF. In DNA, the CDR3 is TGTGCCAGCAGTCAGCAAGGACAGCCTAGCACAGATACGCAGTATTTT.

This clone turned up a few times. CDR3 sequence (DNA): TGTGCCAGCAGCCGGACAGGGTGGGGCACTGAAGCTTTCTTT. Amino acids: CASSRTGWGTEAFF. The rearrangement links TRBV6-1 to TRBJ1-1; 8 nucleotides agree with TRBD1. The germline V gene has CDR1 MNHNS and CDR2 SASEGT. V shed 6 bases, J shed 4 bases, and the junction held 7 bases outside the gene matches. The CDR3 has 14 residues.

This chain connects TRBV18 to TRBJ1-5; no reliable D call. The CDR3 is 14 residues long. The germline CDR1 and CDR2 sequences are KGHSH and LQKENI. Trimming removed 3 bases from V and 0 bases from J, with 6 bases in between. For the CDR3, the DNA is TGTGCCAGCTCACCGGCGGATAGCAATCAGCCCCAGCATTTT. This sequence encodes CASSPADSNQPQHF.

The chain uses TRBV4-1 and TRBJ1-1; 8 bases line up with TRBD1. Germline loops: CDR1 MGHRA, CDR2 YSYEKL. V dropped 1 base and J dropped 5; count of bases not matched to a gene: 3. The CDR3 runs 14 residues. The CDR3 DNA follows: TGCGCCAGCAGCCAAGTTACAGGGGGAACTGAAGCTTTCTTT. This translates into CASSQVTGGTEAFF.

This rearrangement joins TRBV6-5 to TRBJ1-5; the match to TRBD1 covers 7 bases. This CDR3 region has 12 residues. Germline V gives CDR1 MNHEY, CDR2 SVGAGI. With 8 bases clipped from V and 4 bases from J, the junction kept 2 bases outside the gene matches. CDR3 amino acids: CASSTGNQPQHF. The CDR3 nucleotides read TGTGCCAGCTCGACAGGGAATCAGCCCCAGCATTTT.

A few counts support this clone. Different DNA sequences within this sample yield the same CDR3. The CDR3 loop is CASSLPGNYYGYTF. CDR3 nucleotides: TGTGCCAGCAGCTTGCCAGGAAATTACTATGGCTACACCTTC. The chain joins TRBV5-6 to TRBJ1-2, with D hard to call. Between the trimmed V and J ends, which lost 1 base and 3 bases, there was a span of 10 bases. The CDR3 extends over 14 amino acids. The germline CDR1 and CDR2 sequences are SGHDT and YYEEEE.

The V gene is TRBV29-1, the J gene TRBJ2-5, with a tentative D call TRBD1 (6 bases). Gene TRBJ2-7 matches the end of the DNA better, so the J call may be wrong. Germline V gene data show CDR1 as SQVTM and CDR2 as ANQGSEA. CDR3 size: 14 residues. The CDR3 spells CSVGSRGGSYEQYF. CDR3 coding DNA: TGCAGCGTTGGTTCCAGGGGCGGGTCCTACGAGCAGTACTTC.

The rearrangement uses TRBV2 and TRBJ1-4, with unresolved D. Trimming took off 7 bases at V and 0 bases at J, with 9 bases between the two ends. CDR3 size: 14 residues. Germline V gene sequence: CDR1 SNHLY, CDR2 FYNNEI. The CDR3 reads CASNNPATNEKLFF. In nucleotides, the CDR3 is TGTGCCAGCAATAACCCGGCAACTAATGAAAAACTGTTTTTT.

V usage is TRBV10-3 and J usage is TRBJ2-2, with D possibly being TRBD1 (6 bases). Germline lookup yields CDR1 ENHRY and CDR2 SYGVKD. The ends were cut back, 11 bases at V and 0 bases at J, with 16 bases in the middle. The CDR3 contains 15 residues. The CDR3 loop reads CASGGQQSNTGELFF. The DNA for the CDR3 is TGTGCCTCAGGTGGACAGCAATCGAACACCGGGGAGCTGTTTTTT.

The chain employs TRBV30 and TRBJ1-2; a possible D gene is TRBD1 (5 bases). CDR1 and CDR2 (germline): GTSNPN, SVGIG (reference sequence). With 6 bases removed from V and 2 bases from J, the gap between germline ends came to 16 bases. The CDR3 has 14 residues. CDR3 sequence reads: CACLGHAANYGYTF. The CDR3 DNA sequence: TGTGCCTGCCTTGGACATGCTGCCAACTATGGCTACACCTTC.

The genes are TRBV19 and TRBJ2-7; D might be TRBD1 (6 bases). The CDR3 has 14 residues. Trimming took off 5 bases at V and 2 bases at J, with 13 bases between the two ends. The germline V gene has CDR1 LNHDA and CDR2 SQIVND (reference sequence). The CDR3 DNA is TGTGCCAGTAGTCAAGGACAGCAGGCCTACGAGCAGTACTTC. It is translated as CASSQGQQAYEQYF.

CDR3 DNA: TGTGCCAGCCGCGGGCTAGCGGAGGACAATGAGCAGTTCTTC. Encoded protein: CASRGLAEDNEQFF. This chain links TRBV27 with TRBJ2-1, with 7 nucleotides matching TRBD2. V gave up 8 bases and J gave up 5 bases; unmatched junction bases: 9. The germline gives CDR1 MNHEY, CDR2 SMNVEV (reference sequence). There are 14 residues in the CDR3.

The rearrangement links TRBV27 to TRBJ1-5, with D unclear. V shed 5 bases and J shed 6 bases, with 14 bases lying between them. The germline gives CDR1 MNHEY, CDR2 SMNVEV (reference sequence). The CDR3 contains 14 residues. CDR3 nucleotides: TGTGCCAGCAGTCGCCGGGAAAGTACTCAGCCCCAGCATTTT. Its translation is CASSRRESTQPQHF.

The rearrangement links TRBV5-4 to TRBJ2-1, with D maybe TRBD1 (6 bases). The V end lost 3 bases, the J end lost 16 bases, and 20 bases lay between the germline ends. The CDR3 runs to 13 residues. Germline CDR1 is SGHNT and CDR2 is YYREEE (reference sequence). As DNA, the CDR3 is TGTGCCAGCAGCTCCGAAAGTCACAGGGAAGGATTCTTC. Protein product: CASSSESHREGFF.